This is a list of T cell receptor beta chains from one sample in a study of T-cell memory formation after mild COVID-19. Each CDR3 protein gets one entry after TCRdb re-called the 5' RACE reads with MiXCR. The table has around 250,000 distinct CDR3 sequences, over 15% seen once. Sequencing was carried out using PBMCs or a T cell subset sorted from them (not recorded which). The receptors derive from a man aged 18-30 years who had mild COVID-19 (a few samples of this study predate the infection). Cell type and time point are not known. Each CDR3 is given with its conserved first and last residue. The D gene is left open where the match is weak. Clone size is given for some rows only: seen once, a few or many times, or a class if the clone is expanded.

size | J | D | V | CDR3 | DNA
- | TRBJ2-1 | - | TRBV7-8 | CASSTRGRPTDEQFF | TGTGCCAGCAGCACAAGGGGCCGACCGACAGATGAGCAGTTCTTC
- | TRBJ2-7 | - | TRBV7-6 | CASSKDSSYEQYF | TGTGCCAGCAGTAAAGACAGCTCCTACGAGCAGTACTTC
- | TRBJ2-5 | TRBD2 | TRBV7-2 | CASSSAGRGGRETQYF | TGTGCCAGCAGCTCAGCCGGGCGGGGGGGCCGAGAGACCCAGTACTTC
many | TRBJ1-2 | TRBD1 | TRBV7-2 | CASSYSRDREKF | TGTGCCAGCAGTTACTCCCGGGACAGAGAAAAATTC
many | TRBJ1-5 | - | TRBV12-3/TRBV12-4 | CASSLSGVGNQPQHF | TGTGCCAGCAGTTTATCTGGGGTTGGCAATCAGCCCCAGCATTTT
few | TRBJ1-6 | - | TRBV5-1 | CASSLAAEGNSPLHF | TGCGCCAGCAGCTTGGCGGCGGAGGGAAATTCACCCCTCCACTTT
few | TRBJ2-1 | TRBD2 | TRBV6-5 | CASSYSTSGVSSSYNEQFF | TGTGCCAGCAGTTACTCGACTAGCGGGGTGTCTAGCTCCTACAATGAGCAGTTCTTC
- | TRBJ2-5 | TRBD2 | TRBV5-1 | CASSLLAGVGETQYF | TGCGCCAGCAGCTTGCTGGCGGGGGTCGGAGAGACCCAGTACTTC
few | TRBJ1-1 | TRBD1 | TRBV4-3 | CASSQGGAGGTEAFF | TGCGCCAGCAGCCAAGGGGGGGCAGGGGGGACTGAAGCTTTCTTT
many | TRBJ1-6 | TRBD1 | TRBV20-1 | CSAPKTGRDSPLHF | TGCAGTGCTCCAAAGACAGGGAGGGATTCACCCCTCCACTTT
few | TRBJ2-1 | TRBD2 | TRBV7-2 | CASTSGGSSLYEQFF | TGTGCCAGCACGAGCGGGGGGTCCTCTCTCTATGAGCAGTTCTTC
- | TRBJ1-6 | TRBD1 | TRBV7-2 | CASSLVGTGTINSPLHF | TGTGCCAGCAGCTTAGTGGGGACAGGGACCATTAATTCACCCCTCCACTTT
few | TRBJ1-2 | TRBD1 | TRBV7-8 | CASSFLRTGWNYGYTF | TGTGCCAGCAGCTTCCTCCGGACAGGCTGGAACTATGGCTACACCTTC
- | TRBJ2-3 | - | TRBV7-9 | CASSGSGTGPVTDTQYF | TGTGCCAGCAGCGGAAGTGGAACGGGACCGGTGACAGATACGCAGTATTTT
many | TRBJ2-3 | TRBD1 | TRBV6-4 | CASSDSQGSTDTQYF | TGTGCCAGCAGTGACTCACAGGGGTCAACAGATACGCAGTATTTT
few | TRBJ2-1 | TRBD2 | TRBV7-2 | CASSFLAVLFF | TGTGCCAGCAGCTTTCTAGCGGTATTGTTCTTC
many | TRBJ1-3 | - | TRBV7-9 | CASSLNLRSGNTIYF | TGTGCCAGCAGCTTAAACCTTCGCTCTGGAAACACCATATATTTT
few | TRBJ2-3 | - | TRBV7-2 | CASSSGYSTDTQYF | TGTGCCAGCAGCTCTGGCTACTCCACAGATACGCAGTATTTT
- | TRBJ2-1 | - | TRBV5-1 | CASSPNRDLYYNEQFF | TGCGCCAGCAGCCCGAACCGGGACTTGTACTACAATGAGCAGTTCTTC
few | TRBJ2-1 | TRBD2 | TRBV7-2 | CASSPPLAGIGNEQFF | TGTGCCAGCAGCCCCCCACTAGCGGGGATAGGAAATGAGCAGTTCTTC
- | TRBJ2-5 | TRBD2 | TRBV27 | CASSSSSTSGGLYQETQYF | TGTGCCAGCAGTTCCTCCTCGACTAGCGGGGGGCTGTACCAAGAGACCCAGTACTTC
many | TRBJ2-5 | TRBD2 | TRBV7-6 | CASTLAASRGETQYF | TGTGCCAGCACCCTAGCGGCTAGCCGGGGGGAGACCCAGTACTTC
- | TRBJ1-5 | - | TRBV19 | CASSIHRRNQPQHF | TGTGCCAGTAGTATCCACCGACGCAATCAGCCCCAGCATTTT
- | TRBJ2-7 | - | TRBV25-1 | CASSEGGPWDEQYF | TGTGCCAGCAGTGAAGGTGGTCCTTGGGACGAGCAGTACTTC
- | TRBJ1-2 | - | TRBV5-1 | CASRQFYGYTF | TGCGCCAGTAGACAGTTCTATGGCTACACCTTC
- | TRBJ2-3 | - | TRBV5-1 | CATAPGPASTDTQYF | TGCGCCACCGCCCCGGGGCCAGCCAGCACAGATACGCAGTATTTT
many | TRBJ2-3 | TRBD1 | TRBV27 | CATTPGQGSDTQYF | TGTGCCACCACGCCGGGACAGGGATCAGATACGCAGTATTTT
few | TRBJ1-5 | TRBD1 | TRBV6-2/TRBV6-3 | CASLGQGRGNQPQHF | TGTGCCAGTCTCGGACAGGGCCGAGGTAATCAGCCCCAGCATTTT
- | TRBJ1-6 | TRBD1 | TRBV20-1 | CSAPNRGSSYNSPLHF | TGCAGTGCCCCTAACAGGGGGAGCTCCTATAATTCACCCCTCCACTTT
few | TRBJ1-1 | - | TRBV9 | CASSVEARENTEAFF | TGTGCCAGCAGCGTAGAGGCCCGAGAGAACACTGAAGCTTTCTTT
- | TRBJ2-1 | TRBD1 | TRBV7-2 | CASSLEVRGLFSNEQFF | TGTGCCAGCAGCTTAGAGGTCAGGGGGTTGTTCTCCAATGAGCAGTTCTTC
few | TRBJ2-7 | TRBD1 | TRBV5-1 | CASSSVTGTYEQYF | TGCGCCAGCAGCTCCGTGACAGGGACCTACGAGCAGTACTTC
- | TRBJ2-5 | TRBD2 | TRBV6-5 | CASWPSGTSGQTQYF | TGTGCCAGCTGGCCCTCCGGGACTAGCGGGCAGACCCAGTACTTC
- | TRBJ2-6 | TRBD1 | TRBV19 | CASSDRGYSGANVLTF | TGTGCCAGTAGCGACAGGGGGTACTCTGGGGCCAACGTCCTGACTTTC
- | TRBJ1-2 | - | TRBV9 | CASSSEGQGAYGYTF | TGTGCCAGCAGCTCAGAGGGTCAGGGTGCCTATGGCTACACCTTC
- | TRBJ2-3 | TRBD2 | TRBV5-1 | CASSQLAGDTDTQYF | TGCGCCAGCAGCCAACTAGCGGGGGACACAGATACGCAGTATTTT
- | TRBJ1-5 | - | TRBV20-1 | CSAFTGSNQPQHF | TGCAGTGCTTTCACCGGGAGCAATCAGCCCCAGCATTTT
- | TRBJ2-2 | - | TRBV19 | CASSIGRVPDTGELFF | TGTGCCAGTAGTATAGGCAGGGTGCCCGACACCGGGGAGCTGTTTTTT
- | TRBJ1-2 | - | TRBV5-1 | CASSRMGNGYTF | TGCGCCAGCAGCCGGATGGGGAATGGCTACACCTTC